The T cell receptor beta chain under discussion was sequenced for a study of cytomegalovirus exposure and HLA in healthy donors. Study results and limitations: In vitro checks showed that a few CMV-associated chains really do target CMV antigens. Cytomegalovirus-associated status was assigned to 150 to 200 TCR beta chains. Rarity marked most TCR sequences, yet some public TCRs occurred in many donors.

This CDR3 comprises 17 residues. Looked up from germline, CDR1 is SEHNR and CDR2 is FQNEAQ (reference sequence). V shed 5 bases and J 8 bases; nucleotides not matched to a gene: 9. Some clones are missing from TCRdb's copy, which holds only in-frame ones; the method was immunoSEQ multiplex PCR. Of 70,000 to 95,000 clones listed, under 95% were seen once; the top ten hold about 3.8%. Regarding this clone: The antigen remains undetermined.

Donors came from a validation cohort of approximately 110 subjects, distinct from the first 666-subject cohort. The chain recombines TRBV7-9 with TRBJ2-1; 16 bases are shared with TRBD2. The sequenced sample was PBMCs. This clonotype was sampled from a woman aged 25 to 39 in good health and CMV-seronegative. CDR3 sequence (DNA): TGTGCCAGCAGCGGCCTCGGGGGACTAGCGGGAGGGTATGAGCAGTTCTTC. This translates into CASSGLGGLAGGYEQFF.